The T cell receptor beta chain described here comes from a study of cytomegalovirus exposure and HLA in healthy donors. General study findings and limits: Researchers reported that a few CMV-associated chains were confirmed in vitro as CMV antigen-specific. The classifier was said to identify cytomegalovirus status with high specificity and sensitivity.

V was clipped by 4 bases and J by 4 bases, with 11 bases between them. Germline V gene sequence: CDR1 MGHRA, CDR2 YSYEKL. The CDR3 runs 13 residues. Comment on this clone: Its antigen is not identified.

The PCR was carried out with 60 Vbeta primers and 13 Jbeta primers. Sequenced by immunoSEQ multiplex PCR; TCRdb stores in-frame clones only, minus some. The profile shows roughly 200,000 clones, approximately 80% of them singletons. The rearrangement links TRBV4-1 to TRBJ2-7, with D possibly TRBD1 on 5 matching bases. This receptor was obtained from a middle-aged woman in good health and CMV-seronegative. The specimen sequenced was PBMCs. The CDR3 reads CASSPDTGYEQYF. In DNA form, the CDR3 reads TGCGCCAGCAGCCCTGACACAGGTTACGAGCAGTACTTC.